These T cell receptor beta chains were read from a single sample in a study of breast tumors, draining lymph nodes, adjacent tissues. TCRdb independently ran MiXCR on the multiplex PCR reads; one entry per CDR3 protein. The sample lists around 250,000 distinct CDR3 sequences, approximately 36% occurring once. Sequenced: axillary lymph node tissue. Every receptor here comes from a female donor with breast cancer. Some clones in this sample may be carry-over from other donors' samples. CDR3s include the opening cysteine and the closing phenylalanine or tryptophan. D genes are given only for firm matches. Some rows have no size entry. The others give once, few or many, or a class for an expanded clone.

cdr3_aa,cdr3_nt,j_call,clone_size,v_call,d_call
CSVGRGANTEAFF,TGCAGCGTTGGCAGGGGGGCGAACACTGAAGCTTTCTTT,TRBJ1-1,-,TRBV29-1,TRBD1
CASSPRTGEETQYF,TGTGCCAGCAGCCCTCGGACAGGGGAAGAGACCCAGTACTTC,TRBJ2-5,-,TRBV9,TRBD1
CATSSLGLLGSDTQYF,TGTGCCACCAGCAGCTTAGGACTCCTCGGATCAGATACGCAGTATTTT,TRBJ2-3,-,TRBV15,-
CSATDRGRGAYEHF,TGCAGTGCTACCGACAGGGGGCGCGGGGCCTACGAGCATTTT,TRBJ1-5,-,TRBV20-1,TRBD1
CASSPHRTTNTGELFF,TGTGCCAGCAGCCCCCACCGGACAACGAACACCGGGGAGCTGTTTTTT,TRBJ2-2,once,TRBV7-3,-
CAPWTGGGGTQYF,TGTGCTCCCTGGACAGGGGGCGGAGGGACCCAGTACTTC,TRBJ2-5,-,TRBV5-4,TRBD1
CATGHWGNQPQHF,TGTGCCACCGGACACTGGGGCAATCAGCCCCAGCATTTT,TRBJ1-5,many,TRBV24-1,-
CASSLDSPRNSPLHF,TGTGCCAGCAGCTTGGACTCCCCGAGAAATTCACCCCTCCACTTT,TRBJ1-6,-,TRBV5-4,-
CSARGQGGSGNTIYF,TGCAGTGCCCGGGGACAGGGGGGGTCTGGAAACACCATATATTTT,TRBJ1-3,many,TRBV20-1,TRBD1
CASRIGANTEAFF,TGTGCCAGTAGGATTGGGGCGAACACTGAAGCTTTCTTT,TRBJ1-1,-,TRBV19,-
CASSSRVGSYGYTF,TGTGCCAGCAGCTCCCGTGTGGGGAGCTATGGCTACACCTTC,TRBJ1-2,many,TRBV9,-
CASSHRGDTQYF,TGCGCCAGCAGTCATCGGGGAGATACGCAGTATTTT,TRBJ2-3,-,TRBV6-1,-
CASSDPGHYNSPLHF,TGCGCCAGCAGCGACCCGGGACATTATAATTCACCCCTCCACTTT,TRBJ1-6,many,TRBV10-2,-
CASSLALPGGGQPQHF,TGTGCCAGCAGCTTGGCCCTTCCGGGGGGAGGTCAGCCCCAGCATTTT,TRBJ1-5,-,TRBV5-6,-
CASRVTPAAEQFF,TGTGCCAGCAGGGTGACTCCCGCGGCTGAGCAGTTCTTC,TRBJ2-1,-,TRBV6-6,-
CSAREGGRALGEQYF,TGCAGTGCTAGAGAGGGCGGGAGGGCCCTTGGAGAGCAGTACTTC,TRBJ2-7,many,TRBV20-1,TRBD2
CASSLERRLNSPLHF,TGTGCCAGCAGCTTGGAGCGGAGGTTAAATTCACCCCTCCACTTT,TRBJ1-6,many,TRBV11-2,-
CASNGGPDEKLFF,TGTGCCAGCAACGGAGGGCCGGATGAAAAACTGTTTTTT,TRBJ1-4,-,TRBV6-1,-